A selection of T cell receptor beta chains follows, all from one sample in a study of cytomegalovirus exposure and HLA in healthy donors. This table comes from immunoSEQ multiplex PCR, and its TCRdb copy is limited to in-frame clones, with some not included. The sample consists of some 170,000 clones, roughly four fifths of them appearing once. The sample taken for sequencing was PBMCs. Receptor source: a woman in her thirties or forties in good health and CMV-seronegative. Both conserved end residues are part of each CDR3. Each record gives: V gene, J gene, D gene, clone size, CDR3 protein, CDR3 DNA. A D gene is named only where the DNA matches it firmly. Part of the rows lack a size; the others show once, few, many or a class for expanded clones.

v_call: TRBV7-3; j_call: TRBJ2-7; d_call: TRBD1; clone_size: -; cdr3_aa: CASSLAGGSPYEQYF; cdr3_nt: TGTGCCAGCAGCTTAGCAGGGGGCTCGCCCTACGAGCAGTACTTC
v_call: TRBV5-4; j_call: TRBJ2-1; d_call: -; clone_size: many; cdr3_aa: CASRLEGEQFF; cdr3_nt: TGTGCCAGCAGGCTAGAGGGTGAGCAGTTCTTC
v_call: TRBV28; j_call: TRBJ1-2; d_call: TRBD1; clone_size: once; cdr3_aa: CASRLHRDRVDGYTF; cdr3_nt: TGTGCCAGCAGACTACACCGGGACAGGGTAGATGGCTACACCTTC
v_call: TRBV28; j_call: TRBJ1-1; d_call: TRBD1; clone_size: -; cdr3_aa: CASSGQGYSEAFF; cdr3_nt: TGTGCCAGCAGTGGACAGGGGTACTCTGAAGCTTTCTTT
v_call: TRBV6-6; j_call: TRBJ2-7; d_call: -; clone_size: -; cdr3_aa: CASSYGDFSYEQYF; cdr3_nt: TGTGCCAGCAGTTACGGGGACTTTTCCTACGAGCAGTACTTC
v_call: TRBV18; j_call: TRBJ2-2; d_call: TRBD1; clone_size: -; cdr3_aa: CASSPGQGSTGELFF; cdr3_nt: TGTGCCAGCTCACCGGGACAGGGGAGCACCGGGGAGCTGTTTTTT
v_call: TRBV28; j_call: TRBJ2-7; d_call: -; clone_size: -; cdr3_aa: CASTLGGGGSSYEQYF; cdr3_nt: TGTGCCAGCACCCTCGGGGGAGGGGGTAGCTCCTACGAGCAGTACTTC
v_call: TRBV29-1; j_call: TRBJ1-2; d_call: -; clone_size: -; cdr3_aa: CSVELNYGYTF; cdr3_nt: TGCAGCGTTGAGTTAAACTATGGCTACACCTTC
v_call: TRBV7-9; j_call: TRBJ2-1; d_call: -; clone_size: -; cdr3_aa: CASSLPAGGYRDEQFF; cdr3_nt: TGTGCCAGCAGCTTACCAGCGGGTGGGTATAGGGATGAGCAGTTCTTC
v_call: TRBV28; j_call: TRBJ2-2; d_call: TRBD1; clone_size: -; cdr3_aa: CASSLGDRGQGGELFF; cdr3_nt: TGTGCCAGCAGTTTAGGGGACAGGGGGCAAGGCGGGGAGCTGTTTTTT
v_call: TRBV9; j_call: TRBJ2-1; d_call: -; clone_size: -; cdr3_aa: CASSVVTSGSEQFF; cdr3_nt: TGTGCCAGCAGCGTAGTTACTAGTGGAAGTGAGCAGTTCTTC
v_call: TRBV13; j_call: TRBJ2-7; d_call: TRBD2; clone_size: few; cdr3_aa: CASRPRTSGTRYEQYF; cdr3_nt: TGTGCCAGCAGACCCCGGACTAGCGGGACGCGGTACGAGCAGTACTTC
v_call: TRBV11-1; j_call: TRBJ1-1; d_call: TRBD1; clone_size: -; cdr3_aa: CASSSGTGTEAFF; cdr3_nt: TGTGCCAGCAGCTCGGGGACAGGGACTGAAGCTTTCTTT
v_call: TRBV5-8; j_call: TRBJ2-7; d_call: TRBD2; clone_size: -; cdr3_aa: CASSSTGIWTSGYEQYF; cdr3_nt: TGTGCCAGCAGCTCCACCGGGATTTGGACTAGCGGGTACGAGCAGTACTTC
v_call: TRBV5-8; j_call: TRBJ2-1; d_call: TRBD2; clone_size: -; cdr3_aa: CASSLGVAGVNEQFF; cdr3_nt: TGTGCCAGCAGCTTGGGGGTAGCGGGAGTTAATGAGCAGTTCTTC
v_call: TRBV19; j_call: TRBJ2-1; d_call: TRBD2; clone_size: -; cdr3_aa: CASSITLAGNNEQFF; cdr3_nt: TGTGCCAGTAGTATTACCCTAGCGGGCAACAATGAGCAGTTCTTC
v_call: TRBV5-1; j_call: TRBJ1-1; d_call: TRBD1; clone_size: -; cdr3_aa: CASSLQPTGLDTEAFF; cdr3_nt: TGCGCCAGCAGCCTGCAGCCGACAGGGTTGGACACTGAAGCTTTCTTT
v_call: TRBV5-4; j_call: TRBJ1-2; d_call: -; clone_size: -; cdr3_aa: CASSLDTGSYGYTF; cdr3_nt: TGTGCCAGCAGCTTGGATACAGGTTCTTATGGCTACACCTTC
v_call: TRBV5-1; j_call: TRBJ1-2; d_call: TRBD1; clone_size: -; cdr3_aa: CASSPDRNYGYTF; cdr3_nt: TGCGCCAGCAGCCCGGACAGGAACTATGGCTACACCTTC
v_call: TRBV6-1; j_call: TRBJ2-7; d_call: -; clone_size: -; cdr3_aa: CASDLGLATSYEQYF; cdr3_nt: TGTGCCAGCGACCTTGGACTCGCCACCTCCTACGAGCAGTACTTC
v_call: TRBV11-3; j_call: TRBJ1-1; d_call: -; clone_size: -; cdr3_aa: CASSLGRGRSEAFF; cdr3_nt: TGTGCCAGCAGCTTAGGAAGGGGCCGCTCTGAAGCTTTCTTT
v_call: TRBV5-4; j_call: TRBJ2-3; d_call: TRBD2; clone_size: -; cdr3_aa: CASSLLAGRTDTQYF; cdr3_nt: TGTGCCAGCAGCCTCCTAGCGGGACGCACAGATACGCAGTATTTT
v_call: TRBV27; j_call: TRBJ2-3; d_call: TRBD2; clone_size: -; cdr3_aa: CASTSAGGDTQYF; cdr3_nt: TGTGCCAGCACATCTGCGGGAGGAGATACGCAGTATTTT
v_call: TRBV13; j_call: TRBJ1-2; d_call: -; clone_size: -; cdr3_aa: CASSPYGENSLPYYGYTF; cdr3_nt: TGTGCCAGCAGCCCCTACGGCGAGAACAGCCTACCCTACTATGGCTACACCTTC
v_call: TRBV10-3; j_call: TRBJ1-2; d_call: -; clone_size: few; cdr3_aa: CAISEFSDSLSNYGYTF; cdr3_nt: TGTGCCATCAGTGAGTTCTCGGACTCCCTCTCTAACTATGGCTACACCTTC
v_call: TRBV29-1; j_call: TRBJ1-1; d_call: -; clone_size: -; cdr3_aa: CAGAEGTEAFF; cdr3_nt: TGCGCGGGGGCGGAAGGCACTGAAGCTTTCTTT
v_call: TRBV7-3; j_call: TRBJ2-3; d_call: -; clone_size: few; cdr3_aa: CASRRTRTDTQYF; cdr3_nt: TGTGCCAGCAGACGGACTCGCACAGATACGCAGTATTTT
v_call: TRBV2; j_call: TRBJ2-5; d_call: TRBD2; clone_size: few; cdr3_aa: CASTRREGLSGQETQYF; cdr3_nt: TGTGCCAGCACACGGCGGGAGGGCCTCTCAGGTCAAGAGACCCAGTACTTC
v_call: TRBV28; j_call: TRBJ2-7; d_call: -; clone_size: -; cdr3_aa: CASSLRGYEQYF; cdr3_nt: TGTGCCAGCAGTTTACGGGGCTACGAGCAGTACTTC
v_call: TRBV30; j_call: TRBJ2-3; d_call: TRBD2; clone_size: -; cdr3_aa: CAWSVGWTSGVGLTDTQYF; cdr3_nt: TGTGCCTGGAGTGTAGGGTGGACTAGCGGGGTAGGACTGACAGATACGCAGTATTTT
v_call: TRBV15; j_call: TRBJ2-3; d_call: TRBD1; clone_size: -; cdr3_aa: CATSRDIGQGISDTQYF; cdr3_nt: TGTGCCACCAGCAGAGATATAGGACAGGGGATATCAGATACGCAGTATTTT
v_call: TRBV18; j_call: TRBJ2-1; d_call: TRBD1; clone_size: -; cdr3_aa: CASSPGQGRHDEQFF; cdr3_nt: TGTGCCAGCTCCCCCGGACAGGGTCGGCACGATGAGCAGTTCTTC
v_call: TRBV28; j_call: TRBJ1-5; d_call: TRBD1; clone_size: -; cdr3_aa: CASSLRQGGHNQPQHF; cdr3_nt: TGTGCCAGCAGTTTAAGACAGGGCGGCCATAATCAGCCCCAGCATTTT
v_call: TRBV2; j_call: TRBJ2-3; d_call: TRBD2; clone_size: -; cdr3_aa: CASSRGLAGGQPAQYF; cdr3_nt: TGTGCCAGCAGTCGAGGACTAGCGGGAGGGCAGCCGGCGCAGTATTTT
v_call: TRBV5-6; j_call: TRBJ1-2; d_call: -; clone_size: -; cdr3_aa: CASSLRAGRGYTF; cdr3_nt: TGTGCCAGCAGCTTGAGGGCAGGGCGGGGCTACACCTTC
v_call: TRBV5-1; j_call: TRBJ2-5; d_call: -; clone_size: few; cdr3_aa: CASSIQETQYF; cdr3_nt: TGCGCCAGCAGTATCCAAGAGACCCAGTACTTC
v_call: TRBV30; j_call: TRBJ2-1; d_call: TRBD2; clone_size: -; cdr3_aa: CAWSRELAGDHEQFF; cdr3_nt: TGTGCCTGGAGTAGGGAGCTAGCGGGAGATCATGAGCAGTTCTTC
v_call: TRBV7-2; j_call: TRBJ1-3; d_call: -; clone_size: -; cdr3_aa: CASSLTGTTISGNTIYF; cdr3_nt: TGTGCCAGCAGCTTAACCGGGACAACTATCTCTGGAAACACCATATATTTT
v_call: TRBV18; j_call: TRBJ1-1; d_call: -; clone_size: -; cdr3_aa: CASSPDPTGRGEAFF; cdr3_nt: TGTGCCAGCTCACCTGATCCTACAGGGAGAGGTGAAGCTTTCTTT
v_call: TRBV6-1; j_call: TRBJ1-4; d_call: TRBD1; clone_size: -; cdr3_aa: CASSDGTGREKLFF; cdr3_nt: TGTGCCAGCAGTGACGGGACAGGTCGTGAAAAACTGTTTTTT
v_call: TRBV5-5; j_call: TRBJ2-3; d_call: TRBD1; clone_size: -; cdr3_aa: CASSWTGFSTDTQYF; cdr3_nt: TGTGCCAGCAGCTGGACAGGATTTAGCACAGATACGCAGTATTTT
v_call: TRBV5-1; j_call: TRBJ2-3; d_call: -; clone_size: -; cdr3_aa: CASSSKLTTDSTDTQYF; cdr3_nt: TGCGCCAGCAGCTCCAAACTGACAACCGACAGCACAGATACGCAGTATTTT